A single T cell receptor (beta chain) is shown here with its context. The target antigen is unknown. The sample belongs to a study of graft-versus-host responses after intestinal transplantation. Study details: Every transplant recipient was induced with anti-thymocyte globulin, then maintained on tacrolimus and steroids for approximately three years.

V lost 1 base to trimming and J lost 4 bases; unmatched junction nucleotides: 6. Per the germline V gene, CDR1 is LGHNT and CDR2 is FRNRAP. The CDR3 length is 16 residues. The protocol was immunoSEQ multiplex PCR, while the TCRdb copy is restricted to in-frame clones and leaves out a portion. There are 80,000 to 85,000 clones in the sample; 75% to 95% occur only once, and approximately 0.1% lies in the top ten. Study findings and constraints: Levels of circulating GvH clones at their peak were associated with early post-transplant HvG declines. Patients who carried graft-donor T cell macrochimerism also had high graft-versus-host to host-versus-graft clonal ratios in their allografts. Researchers found GvH clones in recipient marrow, and some showed up first in ileum or blood.

This clonotype was sampled from a human donor who received an intestinal transplant. The specimen comprised unstimulated CD4+ T cells sorted from spleen or lymph node cells, sampled before intestinal transplant. The V call is TRBV12-5, the J call TRBJ1-5; TRBD1 agrees at 8 bases. CDR3 sequence reads: CASGLGDRKENQPQHF. The CDR3 DNA sequence: TGTGCTAGTGGTTTGGGGGACAGGAAAGAGAATCAGCCCCAGCATTTT.